These T cell receptor beta chains were read from a single sample in a study of technical replicates of blood from several donors. Repertoires were generated with immunoSEQ multiplex PCR, while TCRdb's copy carries only in-frame clones and drops some. The data show fewer than 65,000 clones, approximately 87% seen once. Material for sequencing was PBMCs. These receptors all stem from a human donor in good health. Some clones in this sample may be carry-over from other donors' samples. Both conserved end residues are part of each CDR3. The D gene is left open where the match is weak. For some rows the clone size is stated as once, few or many, or as a class when expanded; others skip it.

D: TRBD2
V: TRBV7-3
J: TRBJ2-2
length: 15
size: once
CDR3: CASSFGLADTGELFF
DNA: TGTGCCAGCAGCTTTGGACTAGCGGACACCGGGGAGCTGTTTTTT

D: NA
V: TRBV15
J: TRBJ2-7
length: 13
size: NA
CDR3: CATSRDPADEQYF
DNA: TGTGCCACCAGCAGAGATCCAGCGGACGAGCAGTACTTC

D: NA
V: TRBV30
J: TRBJ2-7
length: 12
size: once
CDR3: CASQKDSYEQYF
DNA: TGTGCCTCACAAAAGGACAGTTACGAGCAGTACTTC

D: TRBD1
V: TRBV5-1
J: TRBJ2-2
length: 16
size: NA
CDR3: CASNPSGTGGIGELFF
DNA: TGCGCCAGCAACCCTTCCGGGACAGGGGGTATCGGGGAGCTGTTTTTT

D: TRBD1
V: TRBV6-5
J: TRBJ2-7
length: 15
size: few
CDR3: CASSYGQGVPYEQYF
DNA: TGTGCCAGCAGTTACGGGCAGGGGGTCCCCTACGAGCAGTACTTC

D: NA
V: TRBV4-1
J: TRBJ1-6
length: 14
size: NA
CDR3: CASSQTGGGSPLHF
DNA: TGCGCCAGCAGCCAGACGGGGGGCGGTTCGCCCCTCCACTTT

D: NA
V: TRBV4-3
J: TRBJ1-6
length: 13
size: NA
CDR3: CASSQAGNSPLHF
DNA: TGCGCCAGCAGCCAAGCGGGTAATTCACCCCTCCACTTT

D: TRBD2
V: TRBV29-1
J: TRBJ2-7
length: 18
size: NA
CDR3: CSISGTSAILDRSYEQYF
DNA: TGCAGCATCTCCGGGACTAGCGCCATCCTAGATCGTTCCTACGAGCAGTACTTC

D: NA
V: TRBV4-1
J: TRBJ1-5
length: 14
size: NA
CDR3: CASSQNTGYQPQHF
DNA: TGCGCCAGCAGCCAGAATACAGGGTATCAGCCCCAGCATTTT

D: NA
V: TRBV30
J: TRBJ2-1
length: 13
size: NA
CDR3: CAWSVTVVNEQFF
DNA: TGTGCCTGGAGTGTAACGGTTGTCAATGAGCAGTTCTTC

D: NA
V: TRBV2
J: TRBJ1-5
length: 18
size: once
CDR3: CASSGELGRGSGNQPQHF
DNA: TGTGCCAGCAGTGGGGAGTTGGGCAGGGGCTCGGGCAATCAGCCCCAGCATTTT

D: TRBD2
V: TRBV6-5
J: TRBJ2-1
length: 16
size: NA
CDR3: CASSYYSSGSVDEQFF
DNA: TGTGCCAGCAGTTACTATTCTAGCGGGAGTGTAGATGAGCAGTTCTTC

D: NA
V: TRBV2
J: TRBJ2-5
length: 11
size: NA
CDR3: CASGEEETQYF
DNA: TGTGCCAGCGGGGAGGAAGAGACCCAGTACTTC

D: NA
V: TRBV18
J: TRBJ1-2
length: 13
size: NA
CDR3: CASSRDTNYGYTF
DNA: TGTGCCAGCTCACGGGACACGAACTATGGCTACACCTTC

D: NA
V: TRBV7-2
J: TRBJ2-1
length: 15
size: NA
CDR3: CASSLGGPGYNEQFF
DNA: TGTGCCAGCAGCTTGGGAGGTCCGGGTTACAATGAGCAGTTCTTC

D: NA
V: TRBV6-1
J: TRBJ1-5
length: 15
size: NA
CDR3: CASNGQGSGNQPQHF
DNA: TGTGCCAGCAACGGTCAGGGCTCGGGCAATCAGCCCCAGCATTTT

D: TRBD2
V: TRBV4-2
J: TRBJ2-1
length: 17
size: many
CDR3: CASSQDRTSGVYSEQFF
DNA: TGTGCCAGCAGCCAAGATAGGACTAGCGGGGTGTACAGTGAGCAGTTCTTC

D: TRBD1
V: TRBV5-4
J: TRBJ1-2
length: 14
size: NA
CDR3: CASSRPGGRDGYTF
DNA: TGTGCCAGCAGCCGCCCAGGGGGCAGGGATGGCTACACCTTC

D: TRBD2
V: TRBV18
J: TRBJ2-1
length: 15
size: NA
CDR3: CASSPMGGDYNEQFF
DNA: TGTGCCAGCTCACCAATGGGGGGGGACTACAATGAGCAGTTCTTC

D: NA
V: TRBV7-9
J: TRBJ1-1
length: 14
size: NA
CDR3: CASSPVGAHTEAFF
DNA: TGTGCCAGCAGCCCAGTAGGGGCGCATACTGAAGCTTTCTTT

D: TRBD1
V: TRBV14
J: TRBJ2-5
length: 14
size: NA
CDR3: CASSRDRVTETQYF
DNA: TGTGCCAGCAGCCGCGACAGGGTAACAGAGACCCAGTACTTC

D: TRBD1
V: TRBV10-3
J: TRBJ2-2
length: 14
size: NA
CDR3: CATKGQGNTGELFF
DNA: TGTGCCACAAAAGGACAGGGTAACACCGGGGAGCTGTTTTTT

D: TRBD1
V: TRBV6-5
J: TRBJ1-3
length: 15
size: NA
CDR3: CASRDRVSSGNTIYF
DNA: TGTGCCAGCAGAGACAGGGTTAGCTCTGGAAACACCATATATTTT

D: NA
V: TRBV11-2
J: TRBJ1-6
length: 15
size: NA
CDR3: CASSLGEGGNSPLHF
DNA: TGTGCCAGCAGCTTGGGGGAAGGAGGGAATTCACCCCTCCACTTT

D: NA
V: TRBV10-3
J: TRBJ1-3
length: 12
size: NA
CDR3: CAISDGTRTIYF
DNA: TGTGCCATCAGTGACGGGACACGAACCATATATTTT

D: NA
V: TRBV7-2
J: TRBJ1-2
length: 13
size: once
CDR3: CASSSEVDYGYTF
DNA: TGTGCCAGCAGCTCAGAGGTTGACTATGGCTACACCTTC

D: TRBD1
V: TRBV18
J: TRBJ2-7
length: 17
size: few
CDR3: CASSPGQGNTGSYEQYF
DNA: TGTGCCAGCTCACCGGGACAGGGGAATACTGGCTCCTACGAGCAGTACTTC

D: NA
V: TRBV7-9
J: TRBJ2-7
length: 12
size: NA
CDR3: CASSLWTDEQYF
DNA: TGTGCCAGCAGCTTATGGACAGACGAGCAGTACTTC

D: TRBD1
V: TRBV6-6
J: TRBJ2-7
length: 13
size: once
CDR3: CASSQQDRDEQYF
DNA: TGTGCCAGCAGTCAACAGGACAGGGACGAGCAGTACTTC

D: NA
V: TRBV4-3
J: TRBJ2-3
length: 13
size: once
CDR3: CASSQAFRDTQYF
DNA: TGCGCCAGCAGCCAAGCGTTTCGGGATACGCAGTATTTT

D: NA
V: TRBV9
J: TRBJ2-3
length: 15
size: once
CDR3: CASSVGGGDTDTQYF
DNA: TGTGCCAGCAGCGTAGGAGGGGGAGACACAGATACGCAGTATTTT

D: TRBD1
V: TRBV6-5
J: TRBJ2-1
length: 15
size: NA
CDR3: CASWQPGQAGNEQFF
DNA: TGTGCCAGCTGGCAACCGGGACAGGCGGGCAATGAGCAGTTCTTC

D: NA
V: TRBV6-5
J: TRBJ2-5
length: 14
size: NA
CDR3: CASSSITGLETQYF
DNA: TGTGCCAGCAGCTCAATCACAGGGTTGGAGACCCAGTACTTC

D: TRBD1
V: TRBV13
J: TRBJ1-2
length: 13
size: few
CDR3: CASSFVGGEGYTF
DNA: TGTGCCAGCAGCTTTGTAGGGGGCGAAGGCTACACCTTC

D: NA
V: TRBV11-2
J: TRBJ2-2
length: 16
size: NA
CDR3: CASSPPGSMNTGELFF
DNA: TGTGCCAGCAGCCCCCCGGGGTCAATGAACACCGGGGAGCTGTTTTTT

D: NA
V: TRBV2
J: TRBJ2-3
length: 15
size: NA
CDR3: CASRIGLSSTDTQYF
DNA: TGTGCCAGCAGGATAGGACTCTCTAGCACAGATACGCAGTATTTT

D: NA
V: TRBV4-3
J: TRBJ1-2
length: 18
size: NA
CDR3: CASSQYRDLTVSSYGYTF
DNA: TGCGCCAGCAGCCAATACCGTGATTTGACAGTTTCAAGCTATGGCTACACCTTC

D: NA
V: TRBV29-1
J: TRBJ2-7
length: 13
size: NA
CDR3: CSVIAGDNYEQYF
DNA: TGCAGCGTAATCGCTGGGGACAACTACGAGCAGTACTTC

D: TRBD1
V: TRBV4-2
J: TRBJ1-2
length: 17
size: NA
CDR3: CASSPVPQGAMSYGYTF
DNA: TGTGCCAGCAGCCCAGTGCCCCAGGGGGCAATGTCCTATGGCTACACCTTC

D: NA
V: TRBV5-4
J: TRBJ1-1
length: 15
size: NA
CDR3: CASNLLTGTGTEAFF
DNA: TGTGCCAGCAATCTACTCACAGGGACGGGCACTGAAGCTTTCTTT

D: NA
V: TRBV4-1
J: TRBJ2-1
length: 15
size: NA
CDR3: CASSPPGSFNNEQFF
DNA: TGCGCCAGCAGCCCCCCCGGGTCGTTCAACAATGAGCAGTTCTTC

D: TRBD1
V: TRBV4-2
J: TRBJ2-7
length: 20
size: many
CDR3: CASSQEISLSRDRGLYEQYF
DNA: TGTGCCAGCAGCCAAGAAATCTCTCTCTCTCGGGACAGGGGGCTCTACGAGCAGTACTTC

D: TRBD2
V: TRBV27
J: TRBJ2-5
length: 15
size: NA
CDR3: CASRPLRGGQETQYF
DNA: TGTGCCAGCAGGCCCCTCCGGGGGGGACAAGAGACCCAGTACTTC

D: NA
V: TRBV4-3
J: TRBJ1-1
length: 13
size: NA
CDR3: CASSSQGHTEAFF
DNA: TGCGCCAGCAGTTCACAGGGTCACACTGAAGCTTTCTTT

D: TRBD1
V: TRBV5-1
J: TRBJ1-4
length: 17
size: once
CDR3: CASSSGQKVATNEKLFF
DNA: TGCGCCAGCAGCTCGGGACAGAAAGTTGCAACTAATGAAAAACTGTTTTTT

D: TRBD1
V: TRBV10-3
J: TRBJ1-5
length: 15
size: NA
CDR3: CAIRSDRGSNQPQHF
DNA: TGTGCCATCAGATCGGACAGGGGTAGCAATCAGCCCCAGCATTTT

D: TRBD1
V: TRBV7-9
J: TRBJ2-7
length: 15
size: NA
CDR3: CASSLNLRDSDEQYF
DNA: TGTGCCAGCAGCTTAAACCTCCGGGACAGTGACGAGCAGTACTTC

D: NA
V: TRBV27
J: TRBJ2-7
length: 14
size: NA
CDR3: CASSPTGTEYEQYF
DNA: TGTGCCAGCAGTCCAACCGGGACTGAATACGAGCAGTACTTC

D: NA
V: TRBV5-1
J: TRBJ1-2
length: 13
size: NA
CDR3: CASSVEPGRGYTF
DNA: TGCGCCAGCAGCGTAGAACCAGGGCGCGGCTACACCTTC

D: TRBD1
V: TRBV11-3
J: TRBJ2-5
length: 14
size: NA
CDR3: CASSLGTGQETQYF
DNA: TGTGCCAGCAGCTTAGGGACAGGGCAAGAGACCCAGTACTTC

D: TRBD2
V: TRBV11-3
J: TRBJ2-2
length: 15
size: NA
CDR3: CASSSRLAGTGELFF
DNA: TGTGCCAGCAGCTCAAGACTAGCGGGAACCGGGGAGCTGTTTTTT

D: NA
V: TRBV2
J: TRBJ2-7
length: 12
size: NA
CDR3: CASTSTIYEQYF
DNA: TGTGCCAGCACCTCAACTATCTACGAGCAGTACTTC